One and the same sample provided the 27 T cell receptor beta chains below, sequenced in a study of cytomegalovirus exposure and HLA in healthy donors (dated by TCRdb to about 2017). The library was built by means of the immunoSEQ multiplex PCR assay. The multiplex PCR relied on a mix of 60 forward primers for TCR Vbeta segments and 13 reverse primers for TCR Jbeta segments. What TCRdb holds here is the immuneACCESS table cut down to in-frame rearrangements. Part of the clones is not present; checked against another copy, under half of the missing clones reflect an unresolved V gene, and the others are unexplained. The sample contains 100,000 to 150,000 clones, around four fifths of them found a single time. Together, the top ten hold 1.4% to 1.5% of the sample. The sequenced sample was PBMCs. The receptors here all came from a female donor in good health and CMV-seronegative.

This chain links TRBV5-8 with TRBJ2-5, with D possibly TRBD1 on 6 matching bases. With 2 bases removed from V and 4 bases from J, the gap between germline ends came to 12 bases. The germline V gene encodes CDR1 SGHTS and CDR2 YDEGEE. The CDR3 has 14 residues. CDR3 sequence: CASSLQGAAETQYF. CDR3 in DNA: TGTGCCAGCAGCTTACAGGGCGCGGCAGAGACCCAGTACTTC.

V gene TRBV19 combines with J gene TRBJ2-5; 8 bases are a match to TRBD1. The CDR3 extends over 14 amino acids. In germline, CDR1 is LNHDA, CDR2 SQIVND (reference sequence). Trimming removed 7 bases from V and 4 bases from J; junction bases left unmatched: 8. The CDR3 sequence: CASTRTGQGETQYF. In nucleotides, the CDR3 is TGTGCCAGTACGCGGACAGGGCAGGGAGAGACCCAGTACTTC.

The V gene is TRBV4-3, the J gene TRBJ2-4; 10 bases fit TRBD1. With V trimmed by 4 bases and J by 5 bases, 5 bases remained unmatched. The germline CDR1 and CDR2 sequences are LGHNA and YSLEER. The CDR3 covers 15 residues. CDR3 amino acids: CASSPLGQGENIQYF. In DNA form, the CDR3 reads TGCGCCAGCAGCCCCCTAGGACAGGGGGAAAACATTCAGTACTTC.

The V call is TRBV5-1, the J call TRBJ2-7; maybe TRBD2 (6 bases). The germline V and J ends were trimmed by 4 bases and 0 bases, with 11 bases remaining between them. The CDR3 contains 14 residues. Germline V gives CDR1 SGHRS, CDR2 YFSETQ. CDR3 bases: TGCGCCAGCAGCAGGGACTCAAGCTCCTACGAGCAGTACTTC. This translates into CASSRDSSSYEQYF.

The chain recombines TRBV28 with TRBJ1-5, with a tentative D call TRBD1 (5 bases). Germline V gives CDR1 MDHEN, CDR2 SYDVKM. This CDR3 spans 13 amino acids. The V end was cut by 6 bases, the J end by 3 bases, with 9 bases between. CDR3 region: CASRGQLNQPQHF. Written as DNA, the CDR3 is TGTGCCAGCAGAGGACAACTCAATCAGCCCCAGCATTTT.

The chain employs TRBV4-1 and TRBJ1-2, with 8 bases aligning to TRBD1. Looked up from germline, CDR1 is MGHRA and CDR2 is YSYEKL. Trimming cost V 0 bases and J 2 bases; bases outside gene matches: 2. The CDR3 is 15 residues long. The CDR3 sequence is CASSQDPGGNYGYTF. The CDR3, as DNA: TGCGCCAGCAGCCAAGATCCAGGGGGCAACTATGGCTACACCTTC.

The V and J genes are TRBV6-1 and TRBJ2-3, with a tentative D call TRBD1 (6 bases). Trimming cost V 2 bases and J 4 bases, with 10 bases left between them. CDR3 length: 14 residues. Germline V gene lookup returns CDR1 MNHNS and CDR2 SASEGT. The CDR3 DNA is TGTGCCAGCAGTGAATCCCAGGGGCCAGATACGCAGTATTTT. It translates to CASSESQGPDTQYF.

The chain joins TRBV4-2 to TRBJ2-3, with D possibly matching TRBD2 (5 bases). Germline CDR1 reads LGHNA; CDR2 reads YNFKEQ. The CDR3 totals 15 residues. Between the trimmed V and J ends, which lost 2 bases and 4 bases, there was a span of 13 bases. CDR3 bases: TGTGCCAGCAGCCAATCCTCCGGGGAGCCAGATACGCAGTATTTT. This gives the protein CASSQSSGEPDTQYF.

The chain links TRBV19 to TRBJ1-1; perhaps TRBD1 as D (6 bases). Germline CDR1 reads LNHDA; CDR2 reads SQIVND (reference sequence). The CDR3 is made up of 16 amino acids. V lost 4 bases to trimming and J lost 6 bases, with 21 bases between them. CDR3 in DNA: TGTGCCAGTAGTACTCGGGGGGGGGCCATAAACCCTGAAGCTTTCTTT. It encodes CASSTRGGAINPEAFF.

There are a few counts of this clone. The CDR3 nucleotides are TGTGCCAGCAGTTTATGGGGGGCCGGGGAGCTGTTTTTT. Encoded protein: CASSLWGAGELFF. This chain connects TRBV27 to TRBJ2-2; maybe TRBD2 (6 bases). Per germline, CDR1 MNHEY and CDR2 SMNVEV (reference sequence). The V end lost 1 base, the J end lost 6 bases, and 6 bases lay between the germline ends. The CDR3 has 13 amino acids.

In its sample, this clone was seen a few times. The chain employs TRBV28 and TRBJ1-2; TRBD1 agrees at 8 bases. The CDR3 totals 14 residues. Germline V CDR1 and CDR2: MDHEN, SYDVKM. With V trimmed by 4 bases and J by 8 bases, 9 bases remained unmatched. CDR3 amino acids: CASSSGQGDGGYTF. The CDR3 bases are TGTGCCAGCAGTTCTGGACAGGGTGATGGGGGCTACACCTTC.

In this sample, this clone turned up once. The CDR3: CASSREGQALYGYTF. CDR3 sequence (DNA): TGCGCCAGCAGCCGAGAGGGACAGGCGCTCTATGGCTACACCTTC. J is TRBJ1-2 and V is TRBV4-1, with 8 bases matching TRBD1. V was pared by 4 bases and J by 4 bases, with 8 bases of the junction left unmatched. CDR1 and CDR2 from the germline V gene are MGHRA and YSYEKL. This CDR3 has 15 residues.

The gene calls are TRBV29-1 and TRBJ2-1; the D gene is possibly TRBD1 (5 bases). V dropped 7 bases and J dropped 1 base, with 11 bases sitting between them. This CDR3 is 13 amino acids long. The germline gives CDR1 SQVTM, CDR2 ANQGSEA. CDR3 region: CSARTNSYNEQFF. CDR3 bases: TGCAGCGCCAGGACAAATTCCTACAATGAGCAGTTCTTC.

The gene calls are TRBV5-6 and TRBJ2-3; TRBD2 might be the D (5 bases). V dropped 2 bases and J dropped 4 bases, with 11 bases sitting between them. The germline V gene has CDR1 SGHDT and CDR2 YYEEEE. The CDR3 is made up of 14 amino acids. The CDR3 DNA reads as TGTGCCAGCAGCTTAGGGCACGGGGCAGATACGCAGTATTTT. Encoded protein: CASSLGHGADTQYF. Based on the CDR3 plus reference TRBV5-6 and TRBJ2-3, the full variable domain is DAGVTQSPTHLIKTRGQQVTLRCSPKSGHDTVSWYQQALGQGPQFIFQYYEEEERQRGNFPDRFSGHQFPNYSSELNVNALLLGDSALYLCASSLGHGADTQYFGPGTRLTVL.

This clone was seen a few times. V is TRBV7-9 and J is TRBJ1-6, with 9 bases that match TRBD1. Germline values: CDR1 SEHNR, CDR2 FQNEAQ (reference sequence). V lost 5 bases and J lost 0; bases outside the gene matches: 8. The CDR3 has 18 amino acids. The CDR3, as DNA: TGTGCCAGCAGCACCGGGACAGGGAGTAGCTCCTATAATTCACCCCTCCACTTT. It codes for CASSTGTGSSSYNSPLHF.

CDR3 protein: CSAIVTDTQYF. The CDR3 bases are TGCAGTGCTATAGTCACAGATACGCAGTATTTT. The chain uses TRBV20-1 and TRBJ2-3; D unclear. This CDR3 is built from 11 residues. Germline V gene lookup returns CDR1 DFQATT and CDR2 SNEGSKA (reference sequence). The V end was cut by 4 bases, the J end by 2 bases, with 4 bases between.

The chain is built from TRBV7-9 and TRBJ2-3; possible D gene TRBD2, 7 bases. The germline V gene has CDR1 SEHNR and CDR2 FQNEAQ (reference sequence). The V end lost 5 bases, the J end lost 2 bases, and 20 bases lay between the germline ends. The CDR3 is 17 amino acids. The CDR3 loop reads CASSPWGGPRDTDTQYF. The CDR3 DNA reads TGTGCCAGCAGCCCCTGGGGGGGCCCCAGGGACACAGATACGCAGTATTTT.

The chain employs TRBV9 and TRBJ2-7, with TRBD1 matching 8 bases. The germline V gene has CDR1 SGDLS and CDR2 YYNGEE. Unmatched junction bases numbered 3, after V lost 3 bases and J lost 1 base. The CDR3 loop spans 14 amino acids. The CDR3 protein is CASSDRGESYEQYF. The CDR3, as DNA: TGTGCCAGCAGCGACAGGGGGGAGTCCTACGAGCAGTACTTC.

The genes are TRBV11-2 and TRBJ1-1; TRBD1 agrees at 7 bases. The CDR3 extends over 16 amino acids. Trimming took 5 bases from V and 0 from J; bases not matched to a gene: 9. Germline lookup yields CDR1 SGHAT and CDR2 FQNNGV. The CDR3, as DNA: TGTGCCAGCAGCCCCCGGACAGGTTTCATGAACACTGAAGCTTTCTTT. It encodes CASSPRTGFMNTEAFF.

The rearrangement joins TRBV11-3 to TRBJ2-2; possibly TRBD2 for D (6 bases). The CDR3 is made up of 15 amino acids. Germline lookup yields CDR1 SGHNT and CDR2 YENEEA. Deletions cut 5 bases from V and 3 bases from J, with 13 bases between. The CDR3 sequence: CASSPSLADTGELFF. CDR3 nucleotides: TGTGCCAGCAGCCCTTCACTAGCTGACACCGGGGAGCTGTTTTTT.

The DNA of the CDR3 is TGTGCCAGCAGTGACAACTCTGGGGCCAACGTCCTGACTTTC. Protein product: CASSDNSGANVLTF. The rearrangement links TRBV6-5 to TRBJ2-6; D ambiguous. The germline V gene has CDR1 MNHEY and CDR2 SVGAGI. The CDR3 has 14 amino acids. Trimming pared 5 bases from V and 0 bases from J, leaving 5 bases between.

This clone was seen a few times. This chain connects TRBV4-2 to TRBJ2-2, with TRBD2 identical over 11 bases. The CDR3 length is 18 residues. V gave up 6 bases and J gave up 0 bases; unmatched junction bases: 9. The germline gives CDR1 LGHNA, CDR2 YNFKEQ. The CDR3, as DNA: TGTGCCAGCAGGAGAAAGACTAGCGGGGTAACGAACACCGGGGAGCTGTTTTTT. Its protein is CASRRKTSGVTNTGELFF.

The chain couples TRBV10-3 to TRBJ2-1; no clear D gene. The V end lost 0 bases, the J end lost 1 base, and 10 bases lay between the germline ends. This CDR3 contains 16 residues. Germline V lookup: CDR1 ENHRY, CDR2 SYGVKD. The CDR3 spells CAISESLARSYNEQFF. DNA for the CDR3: TGTGCCATCAGTGAGTCGCTGGCAAGATCCTACAATGAGCAGTTCTTC.

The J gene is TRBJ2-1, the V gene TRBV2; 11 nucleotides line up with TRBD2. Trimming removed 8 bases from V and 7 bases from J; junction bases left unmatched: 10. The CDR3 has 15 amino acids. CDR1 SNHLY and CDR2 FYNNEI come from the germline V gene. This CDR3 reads CASLRGSGRGNEQFF. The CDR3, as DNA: TGTGCCAGCCTCCGGGGTAGCGGGAGGGGTAATGAGCAGTTCTTC.

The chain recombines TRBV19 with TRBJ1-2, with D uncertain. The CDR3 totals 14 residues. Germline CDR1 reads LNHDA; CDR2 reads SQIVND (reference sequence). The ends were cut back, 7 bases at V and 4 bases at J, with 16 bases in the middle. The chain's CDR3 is CASTRQSQTYGYTF. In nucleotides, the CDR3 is TGTGCCAGTACCCGCCAATCACAGACCTATGGCTACACCTTC.

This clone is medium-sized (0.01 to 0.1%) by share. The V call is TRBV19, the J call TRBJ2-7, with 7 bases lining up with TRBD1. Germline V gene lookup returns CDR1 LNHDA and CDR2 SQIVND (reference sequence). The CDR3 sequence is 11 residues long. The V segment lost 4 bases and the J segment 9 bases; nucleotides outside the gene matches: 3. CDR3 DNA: TGTGCCAGTAGTAACCGGACAGGGCAGTACTTC. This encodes CASSNRTGQYF.

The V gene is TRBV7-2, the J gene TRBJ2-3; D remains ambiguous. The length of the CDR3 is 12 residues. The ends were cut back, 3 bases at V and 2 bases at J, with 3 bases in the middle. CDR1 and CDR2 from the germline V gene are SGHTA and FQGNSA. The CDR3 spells CASSFLTDTQYF. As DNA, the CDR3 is TGTGCCAGCAGCTTCCTCACAGATACGCAGTATTTT. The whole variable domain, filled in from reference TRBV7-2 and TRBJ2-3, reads GAGVSQSPSNKVTEKGKDVELRCDPISGHTALYWYRQSLGQGLEFLIYFQGNSAPDKSGLPSDRFSAERTGGSVSTLTIQRTQQEDSAVYLCASSFLTDTQYFGPGTRLTVL.